The 16 T cell receptor beta chains below all came from one sample that was sequenced in a study of CD8 T cells in ankylosing spondylitis. Study-level results: Characteristic of ankylosing spondylitis blood, it appeared, was a TCR beta motif comprising roughly 8 highly homologous variants.

In TCRdb, the 5' RACE reads were re-called with MiXCR into one record per CDR3 protein. The table lists 100,000 to 150,000 distinct CDR3 sequences, roughly 18% of them singletons. Antigens for these TCRs are unknown. Material for sequencing was blood, either unsorted or a sorted T cell fraction (not recorded which). The receptors were sampled from a male donor with ankylosing spondylitis.

This clonotype was seen only a few times. CDR3 in amino acids: CASKSPTSGSRYEQFF. The DNA of the CDR3 is TGTGCCAGCAAAAGTCCGACTAGCGGGAGTCGGTATGAGCAGTTCTTC. The genes are TRBV27 and TRBJ2-1; TRBD2 aligns across 12 bases. The germline CDR1 and CDR2 sequences are MNHEY and SMNVEV (reference sequence). With V trimmed by 7 bases and J by 8 bases, 12 bases remained unmatched. The CDR3 runs 16 residues.

This clonotype was detected a few times. The chain uses TRBV11-1 and TRBJ2-7; D is uncertain. Trimming took off 5 bases at V and 7 bases at J, with 12 bases between the two ends. CDR1 SGHAT and CDR2 FQDESV come from the germline V gene (reference sequence). The CDR3 consists of 12 residues. CDR3 DNA: TGTGCCAGCAGCAATCTCTTGGCGGAGCAGTACTTC. Translated: CASSNLLAEQYF.

This clonotype was picked up many times. The genes are TRBV10-3 and TRBJ2-2, with TRBD2 matching 9 bases. Unmatched junction bases numbered 5, after V lost 5 bases and J lost 1 base. The V gene's germline CDR1 is ENHRY and CDR2 SYGVKD. The CDR3 extends over 16 amino acids. The CDR3: CAISISSGKNTGELFF. The CDR3 DNA reads as TGTGCCATCAGTATATCTAGCGGGAAGAACACCGGGGAGCTGTTTTTT.

This clonotype was observed a handful of times. The chain links TRBV7-8 to TRBJ2-1; 9 bases are shared with TRBD2. Germline V lookup: CDR1 SGHVS, CDR2 FQNEAQ. The length of the CDR3 is 13 residues. After removal of 6 bases from V and 8 bases from J, the junction contained 5 bases not matched to a gene. In DNA form, the CDR3 reads TGTGCCAGCAGACCAGGGACTAGCTATGAGCAGTTCTTC. This translates into CASRPGTSYEQFF.

The J gene is TRBJ2-1, the V gene TRBV7-9; TRBD1 agrees at 11 bases. The V segment lost 5 bases and the J segment 7 bases; nucleotides outside the gene matches: 10. The CDR3 has 16 residues. In germline, CDR1 is SEHNR, CDR2 FQNEAQ (reference sequence). The CDR3 DNA follows: TGTGCCAGCAGCCCCCAGGACAGGGGGCCGTATAATGAGCAGTTCTTC. Its protein is CASSPQDRGPYNEQFF.

In this sample, this clonotype turned up a few times. The chain carries TRBV27 and TRBJ2-5, with a weak D call TRBD1 (6 bases). With 5 bases removed from V and 4 bases from J, the gap between germline ends came to 17 bases. From germline, CDR1 is MNHEY and CDR2 SMNVEV (reference sequence). This CDR3 has 15 amino acids. The CDR3 nucleotides read TGTGCCAGCAGTCCAACAGGGAGTTTCGGAGAGACCCAGTACTTC. It specifies CASSPTGSFGETQYF.

This clonotype occurred a few times. The J gene is TRBJ2-3, the V gene TRBV28; TRBD1 agrees at 10 bases. This CDR3 is 14 amino acids long. V dropped 6 bases and J dropped 3; count of bases not matched to a gene: 3. Per the germline V gene, CDR1 is MDHEN and CDR2 is SYDVKM. The CDR3 reads CASSGQGVTDTQYF. The CDR3 DNA reads as TGTGCCAGCAGCGGACAGGGGGTTACAGATACGCAGTATTTT. Filled out from reference TRBV28 and TRBJ2-3, the complete variable domain reads DVKVTQSSRYLVKRTGEKVFLECVQDMDHENMFWYRQDPGLGLRLIYFSYDVKMKEKGDIPEGYSVSREKKERFSLILESASTNQTSMYLCASSGQGVTDTQYFGPGTRLTVL.

The rearrangement joins TRBV4-1 to TRBJ1-6; D uncertain. Per germline, CDR1 MGHRA and CDR2 YSYEKL. Trimming removed 0 bases from V and 10 bases from J, with 10 bases in between. The length of the CDR3 is 14 residues. The CDR3 coding sequence is TGCGCCAGCAGCCAAGACCGGAGTAGGTCACCCCTCCACTTT. This codes for CASSQDRSRSPLHF.

The V gene is TRBV7-9, the J gene TRBJ2-1; a possible D gene is TRBD2 (7 bases). The germline V and J ends were trimmed by 2 bases and 6 bases, with 14 bases remaining between them. Germline V gives CDR1 SEHNR, CDR2 FQNEAQ (reference sequence). The CDR3 is 15 residues long. CDR3 sequence (DNA): TGTGCCAGCAGCTTACTGAGGGGGAGGGCCAATGAGCAGTTCTTC. Protein sequence: CASSLLRGRANEQFF.

The genes are TRBV27 and TRBJ2-2; tentative D call: TRBD2 (6 bases). V lost 1 base to trimming and J lost 0 bases, with 9 bases between them. CDR3 length: 16 amino acids. Per the germline V gene, CDR1 is MNHEY and CDR2 is SMNVEV (reference sequence). CDR3 region: CASSLLPGANTGELFF. The CDR3 nucleotides are TGTGCCAGCAGTTTATTGCCGGGGGCGAACACCGGGGAGCTGTTTTTT.

The chain uses TRBV6-5 and TRBJ1-4; 8 positions match TRBD1. This CDR3 is built from 16 residues. The germline gives CDR1 MNHEY, CDR2 SVGAGI. V lost 0 bases, J lost 6 bases, and 6 bases stayed unmatched. CDR3 in DNA: TGTGCCAGCAGTTACTCCTGGGACAGGTCGTATGAAAAACTGTTTTTT. It specifies CASSYSWDRSYEKLFF.

A single count supports this clonotype. The rearrangement joins TRBV10-2 to TRBJ2-1; TRBD2 agrees at 11 bases. CDR1 and CDR2 (germline): WSHSY, SAAADI. J was trimmed by 2 bases and V by 3 bases; bases with no gene match: 12. The CDR3 has 19 residues. The CDR3 protein is CASSEGGVSSGRAYNEQFF. The CDR3 DNA sequence: TGCGCCAGCAGTGAAGGCGGTGTCAGTAGCGGGAGGGCCTACAATGAGCAGTTCTTC.

With regard to this clonotype: The junction shows a germline mismatch at one end, possibly a read error. The chain carries TRBV6-1 and TRBJ2-7; D is perhaps TRBD1 (6 bases). CDR3 length: 14 residues. Looked up from germline, CDR1 is MNHNS and CDR2 is SASEGT. CDR3 in amino acids: CASCEGTITYEQYF. CDR3 nucleotides: TGTGCCAGCTGTGAAGGGACAATCACCTACGAGCAGTACTTC.

This clonotype was seen a handful of times. The chain recombines TRBV6-5 with TRBJ2-7; a possible D gene is TRBD2 (5 bases). This CDR3 is built from 15 residues. Per the germline V gene, CDR1 is MNHEY and CDR2 is SVGAGI. Trimming stripped 0 bases from V and 5 bases from J, with 14 bases between. The CDR3 protein is CASSYSNSAENEQYF. The CDR3 coding sequence is TGTGCCAGCAGTTACTCGAATAGCGCCGAAAACGAGCAGTACTTC.

Only a few counts were recorded for this clonotype. The gene calls are TRBV6-1 and TRBJ1-2, with 8 positions matching TRBD1. This CDR3 contains 14 residues. Per germline, CDR1 MNHNS and CDR2 SASEGT. With V trimmed by 6 bases and J by 6 bases, 9 bases remained unmatched. The CDR3 sequence is CASRLSDREDGYTF. CDR3 nucleotide sequence: TGTGCCAGCAGACTCTCGGACAGGGAAGATGGCTACACCTTC.

The chain links TRBV5-1 to TRBJ2-5; 7 nucleotides agree with TRBD1. V lost 4 bases, J lost 0 bases, and 3 bases stayed unmatched. From germline, CDR1 is SGHRS and CDR2 YFSETQ. CDR3 length: 14 residues. The CDR3 protein is CASSPTGYQETQYF. CDR3 bases: TGCGCCAGCAGCCCGACAGGGTACCAAGAGACCCAGTACTTC.